The T cell receptor (beta chain) described here comes from a study of blood T cell repertoires in COVID-19. Study-wide context: PBMCs, B-cell-depleted T cells, or T cells were the source of the cDNA or gDNA that made up the material.

Germline V gene data show CDR1 as DFQATT and CDR2 as SNEGSKA (reference sequence). Between the trimmed V and J ends, which lost 5 bases and 6 bases, there was a span of 5 bases. The CDR3 sequence is 10 residues long. Source study methods: Cell counts per sample came from amplifying reference gene primers. Profiled with immunoSEQ multiplex PCR; TCRdb holds only in-frame clones, not every one. The V and J calls and the clone size are those of that table, but D and trimming were determined from the DNA. The sample has some 57,000 clones; about 90% are singletons. The clonotype originates from a man in his fifties with active COVID-19. The sample comprised peripheral blood. This chain links TRBV20-1 with TRBJ2-4; no clear D. In DNA form, the CDR3 reads TGCAGTGCTGGCTTAAACATTCAGTACTTC. It is translated as CSAGLNIQYF.